This T cell receptor beta chain is drawn from a study of blood T cell repertoires in COVID-19. Whole-study context: From T cells, B-cell-depleted T cells, or PBMCs came the material, which was cDNA or gDNA.

Profiling relied on immunoSEQ multiplex PCR, and the TCRdb table lists in-frame clones only, not all of them. The table shows about 68,000 clones, with over 75% occurring only once. Per the germline V gene, CDR1 is MGHRA and CDR2 is YSYEKL. CDR3 length equals 17 residues. J was trimmed by 3 bases and V by 1 base; bases with no gene match: 9. The chain links TRBV4-1 to TRBJ2-1; 7 nucleotides agree with TRBD1. The specimen sequenced was peripheral blood. The clonotype comes from a man aged 45-60 years with acute or convalescent COVID-19. The CDR3 loop reads CASSQASSGTVYNEQFF. The CDR3 nucleotides read TGCGCCAGCAGCCAAGCATCTTCCGGGACAGTCTACAATGAGCAGTTCTTC.